A single sample is the source of the 8 T cell receptor beta chains below, sequenced in a study of blood T cells in healthy people across ages. A second roughly 7 to 12 cycle PCR used barcoded and J-beta primers. TCRdb reprocessed the 5' RACE reads via MiXCR and lists one record per CDR3 protein. The data hold about 760,000 distinct CDR3 sequences, with around a quarter observed a single time. This sample was shared with a second study, whose subject was T cells of mothers and their children.

The sample taken for sequencing was blood. The receptors stem from a boy between 5 and 17 years old in good health.

This clonotype was seen more than once but under ten times. The chain has TRBV28 and TRBJ1-1; TRBD1 matches 9 bases. The CDR3 sequence is 12 residues long. Trimming took 8 bases from V and 11 from J; bases not matched to a gene: 9. CDR1 is MDHEN and CDR2 is SYDVKM in the germline V gene. This CDR3 reads CASLTGGDLAFF. The DNA of the CDR3 is TGTGCCAGCCTAACAGGGGGCGATTTGGCTTTCTTT. Supplemented by reference TRBV28 and TRBJ1-1, the full variable domain reads DVKVTQSSRYLVKRTGEKVFLECVQDMDHENMFWYRQDPGLGLRLIYFSYDVKMKEKGDIPEGYSVSREKKERFSLILESASTNQTSMYLCASLTGGDLAFFGQGTRLTVV.

V gene TRBV13 combines with J gene TRBJ2-4, with 7 bases identical to TRBD2. Germline V gene lookup returns CDR1 PRHDT and CDR2 FYEKMQ (reference sequence). The CDR3 has 17 amino acids. The V segment lost 0 bases and the J segment 2 bases; nucleotides outside the gene matches: 7. The CDR3 spells CASSLGLVRETKNIQYF. DNA for the CDR3: TGTGCCAGCAGCTTAGGCCTGGTGCGGGAGACCAAAAACATTCAGTACTTC.

V gene TRBV29-1 combines with J gene TRBJ1-2; D gene uncertain. CDR3 size: 9 residues. Trimming shortened V by 3 bases and J by 8 bases, and 4 bases separated the two germline ends. Looked up from germline, CDR1 is SQVTM and CDR2 is ANQGSEA. DNA for the CDR3: TGCAGCGTTGATTTCGGCTACACCTTC. This sequence encodes CSVDFGYTF. The whole variable domain, remainder taken from reference TRBV29-1 and TRBJ1-2, is SAVISQKPSRDICQRGTSLTIQCQVDSQVTMMFWYRQQPGQSLTLIATANQGSEATYESGFVIDKFPISRPNLTFSTLTVSNMSPEDSSIYLCSVDFGYTFGSGTRLTVV.

This rearrangement joins TRBV11-2 to TRBJ2-1; no clear D. Germline CDR1 and CDR2: SGHAT and FQNNGV. CDR3 length: 15 residues. The V and J ends lost 1 base and 6 bases respectively, with 13 bases between them. The CDR3 loop is CASSLVVPAPNEQFF. CDR3 sequence (DNA): TGTGCCAGCAGCTTAGTGGTTCCCGCCCCCAATGAGCAGTTCTTC. The full variable domain, in which reference TRBV11-2 and TRBJ2-1 provide the parts outside the CDR3, is EAGVAQSPRYKIIEKRQSVAFWCNPISGHATLYWYQQILGQGPKLLIQFQNNGVVDDSQLPKDRFSAERLKGVDSTLKIQPAKLEDSAVYLCASSLVVPAPNEQFFGPGTRLTVL.

In this sample, this clonotype turned up a few times. The chain has TRBV24-1 and TRBJ2-2, with D tentatively TRBD2 (5 bases). V was clipped by 7 bases and J by 8 bases, with 13 bases between them. This CDR3 contains 13 residues. Per germline, CDR1 KGHDR and CDR2 SFDVKD. The DNA for the CDR3 is TGTGCCACCAGGTCGCCCCGGGGAGGGGAGCTGTTTTTT. Residues: CATRSPRGGELFF.

V usage is TRBV6-5 and J usage is TRBJ1-2, with a possible D match to TRBD1 (6 bases). The V gene lost 2 bases and the J gene lost 4 bases, with 11 bases spanning the gap. From germline, CDR1 is MNHEY and CDR2 SVGAGI. This CDR3 has 14 residues. The CDR3 sequence: CASSYRRDTYGYTF. The CDR3 DNA reads as TGTGCCAGCAGTTACCGCCGGGACACCTATGGCTACACCTTC.

V usage is TRBV28 and J usage is TRBJ2-5, with 7 nucleotides matching TRBD1. The assigned J gene may be wrong: the sequence end matches TRBJ2-7 better. The CDR3 runs to 15 residues. Germline values: CDR1 MDHEN, CDR2 SYDVKM. Written as DNA, the CDR3 is TGTGCCAGCAGTTTCCCCGACAGGGCGCCCTACGAGCAGTACTTC. Encoded protein: CASSFPDRAPYEQYF.

This chain connects TRBV3-1 to TRBJ2-3, with D perhaps matching TRBD1 (6 bases). The CDR3 covers 15 residues. Germline V gives CDR1 LGHDT, CDR2 YNNKEL (reference sequence). V was shortened by 1 base and J by 5 bases, with 13 bases between the two germline ends. CDR3: CASSQVGAQIDTQYF. CDR3 DNA: TGTGCCAGCAGCCAAGTGGGGGCGCAGATAGATACGCAGTATTTT.